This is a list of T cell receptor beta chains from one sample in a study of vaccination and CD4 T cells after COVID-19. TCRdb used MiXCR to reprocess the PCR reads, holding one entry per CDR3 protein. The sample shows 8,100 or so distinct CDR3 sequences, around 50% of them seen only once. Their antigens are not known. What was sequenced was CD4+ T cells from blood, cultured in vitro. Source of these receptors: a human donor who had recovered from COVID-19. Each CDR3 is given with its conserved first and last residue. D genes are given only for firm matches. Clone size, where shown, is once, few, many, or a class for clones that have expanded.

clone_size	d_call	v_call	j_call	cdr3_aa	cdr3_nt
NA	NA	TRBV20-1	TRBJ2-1	CSAPRGAVYNEQFF	TGCAGTGCCCCCCGGGGGGCAGTCTACAATGAGCAGTTCTTC
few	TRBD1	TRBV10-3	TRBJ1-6	CAISDSGTGASSPLHF	TGTGCCATCAGTGATTCCGGGACAGGGGCTTCGTCACCCCTCCACTTT
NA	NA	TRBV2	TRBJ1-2	CASRRNYGYTF	TGTGCCAGCCGGCGGAACTATGGCTACACCTTC
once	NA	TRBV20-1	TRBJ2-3	CSARDGPGVAGLNTQYF	TGCAGTGCTAGAGATGGGCCGGGCGTCGCAGGTTTGAATACGCAGTATTTT
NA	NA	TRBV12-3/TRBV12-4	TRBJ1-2	CASSVGLTPREGYTF	TGTGCCAGCAGCGTAGGTTTGACGCCCCGCGAAGGCTACACCTTC
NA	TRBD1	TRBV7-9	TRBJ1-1	CASSFDRGTEAFF	TGTGCCAGCAGCTTCGACAGGGGCACTGAAGCTTTCTTT
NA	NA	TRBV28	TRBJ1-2	CASSPPLGVGDNYGYTF	TGTGCCAGCAGTCCCCCGTTGGGTGTCGGGGACAACTATGGCTACACCTTC
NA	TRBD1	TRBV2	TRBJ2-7	CASSQQGLSYEQYF	TGTGCCAGCAGCCAACAGGGGTTGTCCTACGAGCAGTACTTC
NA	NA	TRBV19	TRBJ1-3	CASSPLGNTIYF	TGTGCCAGTAGCCCCCTCGGAAACACCATATATTTT
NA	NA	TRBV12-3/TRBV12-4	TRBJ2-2	CASSQTASGELFF	TGTGCCAGCAGCCAGACAGCCTCCGGGGAGCTGTTTTTT
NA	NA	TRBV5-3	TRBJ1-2	CATGGNYGYTF	TGTGCCACCGGGGGGAACTATGGCTACACCTTC
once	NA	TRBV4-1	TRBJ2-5	CASSQGRAQETQYF	TGCGCCAGCAGCCAAGGTCGGGCTCAAGAGACCCAGTACTTC
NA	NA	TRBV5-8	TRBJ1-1	CASSLGQGRWNTEAFF	TGTGCCAGCAGCTTGGGACAAGGGAGGTGGAACACTGAAGCTTTCTTT
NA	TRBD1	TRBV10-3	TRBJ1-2	CAIRTGSTNYGYTF	TGTGCCATCAGGACAGGGTCGACTAACTATGGCTACACCTTC
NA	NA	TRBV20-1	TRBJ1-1	CSARDLAEAFF	TGCAGTGCTAGAGATCTGGCAGAAGCTTTCTTT
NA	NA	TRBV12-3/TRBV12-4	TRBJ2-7	CASSRGGNEQYF	TGTGCCAGCAGTCGAGGGGGAAACGAGCAGTACTTC
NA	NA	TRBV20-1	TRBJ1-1	CSARDPRGQMNTEAFF	TGCAGTGCTAGAGATCCTCGGGGACAAATGAACACTGAAGCTTTCTTT